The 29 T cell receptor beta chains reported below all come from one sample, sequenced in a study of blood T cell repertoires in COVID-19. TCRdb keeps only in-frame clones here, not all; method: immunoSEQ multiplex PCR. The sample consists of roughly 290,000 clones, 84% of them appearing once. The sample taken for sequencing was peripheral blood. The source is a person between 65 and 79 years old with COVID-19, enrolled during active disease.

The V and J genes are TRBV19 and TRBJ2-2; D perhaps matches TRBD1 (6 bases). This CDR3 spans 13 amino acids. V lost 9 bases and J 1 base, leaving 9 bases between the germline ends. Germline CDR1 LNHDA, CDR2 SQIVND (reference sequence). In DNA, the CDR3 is TGTGCCAGCAGGGGCCGGAACACCGGGGAGCTGTTTTTT. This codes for CASRGRNTGELFF.

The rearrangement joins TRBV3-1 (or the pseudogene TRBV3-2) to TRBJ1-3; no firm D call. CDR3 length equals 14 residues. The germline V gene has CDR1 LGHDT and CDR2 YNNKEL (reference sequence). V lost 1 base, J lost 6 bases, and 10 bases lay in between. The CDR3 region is CASSQVVGTNTIYF. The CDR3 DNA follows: TGTGCCAGCAGCCAAGTGGTTGGCACAAACACCATATATTTT.

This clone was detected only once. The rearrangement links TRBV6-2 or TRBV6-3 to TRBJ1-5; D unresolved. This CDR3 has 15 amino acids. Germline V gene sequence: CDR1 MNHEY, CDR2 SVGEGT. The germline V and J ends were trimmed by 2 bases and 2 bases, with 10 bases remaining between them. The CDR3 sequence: CASSYTVNRNQPQHF. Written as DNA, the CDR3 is TGTGCCAGCAGTTACACAGTAAATCGCAATCAGCCCCAGCATTTT.

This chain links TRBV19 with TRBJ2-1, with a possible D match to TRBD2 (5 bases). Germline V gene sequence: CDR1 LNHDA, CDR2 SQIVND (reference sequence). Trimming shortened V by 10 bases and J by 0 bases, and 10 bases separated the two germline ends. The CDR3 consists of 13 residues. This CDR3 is CATGERSYNEQFF. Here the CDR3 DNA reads TGTGCCACTGGGGAGCGCTCCTACAATGAGCAGTTCTTC.

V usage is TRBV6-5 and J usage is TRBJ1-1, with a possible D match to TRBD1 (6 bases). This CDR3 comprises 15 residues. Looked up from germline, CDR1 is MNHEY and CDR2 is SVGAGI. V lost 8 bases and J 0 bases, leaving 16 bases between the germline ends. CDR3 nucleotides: TGTGCCAGCCAATACAGGGTGTCCGTGAACACTGAAGCTTTCTTT. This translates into CASQYRVSVNTEAFF.

The CDR3 region has the DNA TGTGCCAGCAGTGAAGCAGGACTAGGCTTTGGTGAGCAGTTCTTC. It encodes CASSEAGLGFGEQFF. The chain employs TRBV6-1 and TRBJ2-1; 7 bases line up with TRBD2. From germline, CDR1 is MNHNS and CDR2 SASEGT. The V and J ends lost 0 bases and 9 bases, in that order; junction bases with no gene match: 8. The CDR3 consists of 15 residues.

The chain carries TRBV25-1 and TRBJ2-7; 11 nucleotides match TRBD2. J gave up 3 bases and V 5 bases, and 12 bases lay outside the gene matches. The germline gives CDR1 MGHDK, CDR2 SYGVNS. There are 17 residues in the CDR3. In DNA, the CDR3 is TGTGCCAGCAGTCCGGGACTAGCGGCCACGAAGATCTACGAGCAGTACTTC. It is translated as CASSPGLAATKIYEQYF.

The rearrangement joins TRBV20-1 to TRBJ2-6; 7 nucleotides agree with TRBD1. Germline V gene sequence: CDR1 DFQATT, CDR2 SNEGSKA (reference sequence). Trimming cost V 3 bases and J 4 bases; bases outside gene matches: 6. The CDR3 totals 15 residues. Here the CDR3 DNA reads TGCAGTGCTAGTTTGACAGGGTCGGGGGCCAACGTCCTGACTTTC. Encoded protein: CSASLTGSGANVLTF.

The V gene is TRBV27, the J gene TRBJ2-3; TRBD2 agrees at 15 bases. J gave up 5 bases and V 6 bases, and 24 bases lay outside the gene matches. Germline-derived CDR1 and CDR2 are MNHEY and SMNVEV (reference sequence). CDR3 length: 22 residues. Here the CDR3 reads CASSSYRNPGTSGRLGEDTQYF. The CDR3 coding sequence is TGTGCCAGCAGCTCATACAGAAACCCCGGGACTAGCGGGAGGTTGGGGGAAGATACGCAGTATTTT.

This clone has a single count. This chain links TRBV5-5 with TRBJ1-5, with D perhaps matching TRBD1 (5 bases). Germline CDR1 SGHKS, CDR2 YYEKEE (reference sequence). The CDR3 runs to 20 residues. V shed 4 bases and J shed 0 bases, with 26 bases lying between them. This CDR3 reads CASSLYSPDGTMTSNQPQHF. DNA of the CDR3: TGTGCCAGCAGCCTTTATAGCCCGGACGGGACTATGACTAGCAATCAGCCCCAGCATTTT.

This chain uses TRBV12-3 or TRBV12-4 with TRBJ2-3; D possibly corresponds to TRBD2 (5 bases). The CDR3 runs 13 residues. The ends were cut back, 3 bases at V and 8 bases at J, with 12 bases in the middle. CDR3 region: CASSLGMAGTQYF. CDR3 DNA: TGTGCCAGCAGTTTGGGGATGGCGGGTACGCAGTATTTT.

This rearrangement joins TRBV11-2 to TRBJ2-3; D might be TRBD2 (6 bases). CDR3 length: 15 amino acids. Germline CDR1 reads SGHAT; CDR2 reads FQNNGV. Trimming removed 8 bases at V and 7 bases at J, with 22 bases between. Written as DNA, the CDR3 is TGTGCCAGCTCCCTTACGGGGGAGGCGGGTAATACGCAGTATTTT. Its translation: CASSLTGEAGNTQYF.

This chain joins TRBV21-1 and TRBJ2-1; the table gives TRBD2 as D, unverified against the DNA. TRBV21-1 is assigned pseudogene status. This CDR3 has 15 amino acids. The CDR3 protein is CASSASSGRYHEQFF. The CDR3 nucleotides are TGTGCCAGCAGCGCCAGTAGCGGGAGATACCATGAGCAGTTCTTC.

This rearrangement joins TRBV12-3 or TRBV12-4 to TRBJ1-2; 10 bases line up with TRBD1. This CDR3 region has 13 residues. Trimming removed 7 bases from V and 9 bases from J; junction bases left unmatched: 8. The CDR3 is CASTMTGGRRYTF. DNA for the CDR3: TGTGCCAGCACCATGACAGGGGGCAGACGCTACACCTTC.

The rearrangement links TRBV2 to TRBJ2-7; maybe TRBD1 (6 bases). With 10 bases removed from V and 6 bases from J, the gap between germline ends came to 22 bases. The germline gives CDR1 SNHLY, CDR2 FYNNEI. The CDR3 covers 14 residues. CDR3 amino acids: CATLGTGGIGEQYF. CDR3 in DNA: TGTGCCACCCTGGGAACTGGGGGCATTGGCGAGCAGTACTTC.

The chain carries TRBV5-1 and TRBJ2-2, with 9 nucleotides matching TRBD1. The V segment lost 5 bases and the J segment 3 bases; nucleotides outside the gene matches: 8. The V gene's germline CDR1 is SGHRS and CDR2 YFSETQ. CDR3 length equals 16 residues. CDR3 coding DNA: TGCGCCAGCAGGACGGGGACAGGGCGGGACACCGGGGAGCTGTTTTTT. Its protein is CASRTGTGRDTGELFF. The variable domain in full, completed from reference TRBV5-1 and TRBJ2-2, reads KAGVTQTPRYLIKTRGQQVTLSCSPISGHRSVSWYQQTPGQGLQFLFEYFSETQRNKGNFPGRFSGRQFSNSRSEMNVSTLELGDSALYLCASRTGTGRDTGELFFGEGSRLTVL.

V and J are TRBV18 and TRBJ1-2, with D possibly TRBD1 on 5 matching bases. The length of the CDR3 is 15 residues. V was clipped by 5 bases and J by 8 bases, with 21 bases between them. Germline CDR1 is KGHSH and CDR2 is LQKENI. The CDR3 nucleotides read TGTGCCAGCTCAAACATCGAATCGACAGCTGGGGGCTACACCTTC. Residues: CASSNIESTAGGYTF. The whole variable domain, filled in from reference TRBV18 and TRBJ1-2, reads NAGVMQNPRHLVRRRGQEARLRCSPMKGHSHVYWYRQLPEEGLKFMVYLQKENIIDESGMPKERFSAEFPKEGPSILRIQQVVRGDSAAYFCASSNIESTAGGYTFGSGTRLTVV.

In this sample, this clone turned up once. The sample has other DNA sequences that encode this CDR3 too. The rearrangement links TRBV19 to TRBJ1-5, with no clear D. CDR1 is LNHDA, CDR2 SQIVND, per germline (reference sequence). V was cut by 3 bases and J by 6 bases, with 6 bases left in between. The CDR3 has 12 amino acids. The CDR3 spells CASSISRQPQHF. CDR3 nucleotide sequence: TGTGCCAGTAGTATTTCCCGTCAGCCCCAGCATTTT.

The CDR3 sequence is CASSRPTVSGANVLTF. CDR3 sequence (DNA): TGTGCCAGCAGCCGACCGACAGTCTCTGGGGCCAACGTCCTGACTTTC. This chain connects TRBV7-6 to TRBJ2-6; weak D call: TRBD1 (5 bases). Trimming took off 5 bases at V and 0 bases at J, with 11 bases between the two ends. The CDR3 covers 16 residues. Germline V CDR1 and CDR2: SGHVS, FNYEAQ. Drawing the rest from reference TRBV7-6 and TRBJ2-6, the complete variable domain is GAGVSQSPRYKVTKRGQDVALRCDPISGHVSLYWYRQALGQGPEFLTYFNYEAQQDKSGLPNDRFSAERPEGSISTLTIQRTEQRDSAMYRCASSRPTVSGANVLTFGAGSRLTVL.

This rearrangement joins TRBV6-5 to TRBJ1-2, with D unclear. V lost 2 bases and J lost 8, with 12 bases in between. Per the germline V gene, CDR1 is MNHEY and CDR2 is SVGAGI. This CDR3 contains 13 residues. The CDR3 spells CASSYTDLRGYTF. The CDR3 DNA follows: TGTGCCAGCAGTTACACCGATCTCCGGGGCTACACCTTC.

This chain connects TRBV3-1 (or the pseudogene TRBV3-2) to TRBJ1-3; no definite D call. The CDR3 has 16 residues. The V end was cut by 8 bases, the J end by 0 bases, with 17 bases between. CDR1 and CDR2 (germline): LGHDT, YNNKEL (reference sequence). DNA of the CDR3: TGTGCCAGCGAACGTGGAGGGCCAGTCTCTGGAAACACCATATATTTT. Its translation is CASERGGPVSGNTIYF.

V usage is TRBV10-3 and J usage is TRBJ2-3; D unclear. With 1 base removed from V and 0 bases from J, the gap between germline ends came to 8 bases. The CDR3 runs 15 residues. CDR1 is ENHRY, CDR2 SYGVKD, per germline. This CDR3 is CAISEYSSSTDTQYF. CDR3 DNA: TGTGCCATCAGTGAGTATAGCAGTAGCACAGATACGCAGTATTTT.

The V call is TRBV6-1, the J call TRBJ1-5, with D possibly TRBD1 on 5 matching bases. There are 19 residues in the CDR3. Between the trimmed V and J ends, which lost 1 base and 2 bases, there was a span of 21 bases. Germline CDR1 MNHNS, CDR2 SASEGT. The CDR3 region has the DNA TGTGCCAGCAGTGAAGTGTTCGGTTGGGCAAAAGGGGGCAATCAGCCCCAGCATTTT. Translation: CASSEVFGWAKGGNQPQHF.

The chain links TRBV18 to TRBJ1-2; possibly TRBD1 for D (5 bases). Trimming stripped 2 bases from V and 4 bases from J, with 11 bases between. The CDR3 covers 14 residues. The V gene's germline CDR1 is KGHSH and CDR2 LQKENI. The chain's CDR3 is CASSPDDSLYGYTF. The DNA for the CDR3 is TGTGCCAGCTCACCAGATGACAGCCTCTATGGCTACACCTTC.

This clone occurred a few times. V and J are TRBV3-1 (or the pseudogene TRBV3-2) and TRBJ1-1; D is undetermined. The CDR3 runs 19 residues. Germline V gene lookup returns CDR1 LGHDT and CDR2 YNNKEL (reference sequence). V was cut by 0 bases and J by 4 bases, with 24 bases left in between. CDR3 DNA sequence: TGTGCCAGCAGCCAAGAGCCCGGCGTATCCTCGCCTTGGGCCACTGAAGCTTTCTTT. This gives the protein CASSQEPGVSSPWATEAFF.

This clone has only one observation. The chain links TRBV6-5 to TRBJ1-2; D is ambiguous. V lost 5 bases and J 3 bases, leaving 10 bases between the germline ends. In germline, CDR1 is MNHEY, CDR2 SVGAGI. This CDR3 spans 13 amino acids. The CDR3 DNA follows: TGTGCCAGCAGTCCCAGTGGCTACTATGGCTACACCTTC. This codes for CASSPSGYYGYTF.

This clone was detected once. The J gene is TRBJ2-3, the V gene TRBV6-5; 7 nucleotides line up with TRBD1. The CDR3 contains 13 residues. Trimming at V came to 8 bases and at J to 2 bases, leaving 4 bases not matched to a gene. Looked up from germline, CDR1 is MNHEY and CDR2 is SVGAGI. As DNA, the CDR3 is TGTGCCAGCCTCGGGACAGTCACAGATACGCAGTATTTT. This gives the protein CASLGTVTDTQYF.

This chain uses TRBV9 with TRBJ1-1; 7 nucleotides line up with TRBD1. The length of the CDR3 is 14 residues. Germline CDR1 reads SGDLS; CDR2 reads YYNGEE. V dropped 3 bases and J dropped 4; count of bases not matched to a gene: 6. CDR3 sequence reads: CASSAATGSTEAFF. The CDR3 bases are TGTGCCAGCAGCGCGGCGACAGGGAGCACTGAAGCTTTCTTT.

For the CDR3, the DNA is TGTGCCAGCAGTTCTACAGGGCAGCTGGGCTACACCTTC. Protein: CASSSTGQLGYTF. This chain connects TRBV6-5 to TRBJ1-2; TRBD1 might be the D (6 bases). The CDR3 has 13 residues. CDR1 and CDR2 from the germline V gene are MNHEY and SVGAGI. Trimming shortened V by 4 bases and J by 8 bases, and 14 bases separated the two germline ends.